These 10 T cell receptor beta chains originate from one sample sequenced in a study of Tregs in tolerant kidney transplant recipients. Produced via immunoSEQ multiplex PCR; TCRdb's table is partial and in-frame only. The table shows over 60,000 clones, with 65% to 85% occurring only once. The sample consisted of CD4+ T cells from blood. All receptors come from a human donor in good health.

The chain combines TRBV15 with TRBJ2-5, with 8 bases matching TRBD1. Trimming cost V 2 bases and J 0 bases; bases outside gene matches: 8. CDR1 and CDR2 from the germline V gene are LNHNV and YYDKDF (reference sequence). The CDR3 totals 17 residues. The CDR3 sequence is CATSRSLLQGDQETQYF. In DNA form, the CDR3 reads TGTGCCACCAGCAGATCATTGTTACAGGGGGACCAAGAGACCCAGTACTTC.

This clone was picked up a small number of times. This rearrangement joins TRBV13 to TRBJ2-1; D is undetermined. The CDR3 extends over 14 amino acids. V lost 3 bases, J lost 5 bases, and 11 bases lay in between. Germline-derived CDR1 and CDR2 are PRHDT and FYEKMQ (reference sequence). CDR3 coding DNA: TGTGCCAGCAGCTTCCGGTGGAGAGACAATGAGCAGTTCTTC. Its protein is CASSFRWRDNEQFF. The full variable domain, completed using reference TRBV13 and TRBJ2-1, is AAGVIQSPRHLIKEKRETATLKCYPIPRHDTVYWYQQGPGQDPQFLISFYEKMQSDKGSIPDRFSAQQFSDYHSELNMSSLELGDSALYFCASSFRWRDNEQFFGPGTRLTVL.

The genes are TRBV10-2 and TRBJ2-7; D remains unclear. CDR3 length: 14 amino acids. Germline CDR1 reads WSHSY; CDR2 reads SAAADI. V was trimmed by 7 bases and J by 4 bases, leaving 17 bases between them. This CDR3 reads CASKETVNRYEQYF. CDR3 in DNA: TGCGCCAGCAAGGAAACAGTGAATAGATACGAGCAGTACTTC.

The V call is TRBV5-1, the J call TRBJ2-3; no clear D. This CDR3 has 14 amino acids. V was clipped by 0 bases and J by 10 bases, with 15 bases between them. Germline lookup yields CDR1 SGHRS and CDR2 YFSETQ. CDR3 sequence reads: CASSLVPDAMAQYF. The CDR3 DNA reads as TGCGCCAGCAGCTTGGTCCCCGACGCTATGGCGCAGTATTTT.

The genes are TRBV7-9 and TRBJ2-4, with D possibly being TRBD2 (6 bases). Trimming took 2 bases from V and 3 from J, leaving 8 bases between them. The CDR3 totals 14 residues. Germline V gene data show CDR1 as SEHNR and CDR2 as FQNEAQ (reference sequence). The CDR3 coding sequence is TGTGCCAGCAGCTTATCTAGCGTCAAAAACATTCAGTACTTC. Translating gives CASSLSSVKNIQYF.

This chain connects TRBV5-1 to TRBJ2-5; D may be TRBD1 or TRBD2 (5 bases each). The CDR3 has 14 amino acids. Germline loops: CDR1 SGHRS, CDR2 YFSETQ. V lost 4 bases to trimming and J lost 4 bases, with 14 bases between them. The CDR3 DNA sequence: TGCGCCAGCAGCGCAGGGAGAAGGGGAGAGACCCAGTACTTC. This translates into CASSAGRRGETQYF.

The chain is built from TRBV25-1 and TRBJ2-2; D unclear. Trimming took 9 bases from V and 5 from J, leaving 16 bases between them. Per the germline V gene, CDR1 is MGHDK and CDR2 is SYGVNS. This CDR3 is 14 amino acids long. The CDR3 bases are TGTGCCAGTTCAAGACATCGAGGTACCGGGGAGCTGTTTTTT. As protein: CASSRHRGTGELFF.

This chain joins TRBV9 and TRBJ1-1; D not resolved. The CDR3 contains 14 residues. Trimming took off 0 bases at V and 13 bases at J, with 19 bases between the two ends. CDR1 and CDR2 (germline): SGDLS, YYNGEE. CDR3 in amino acids: CASSVEPPALKLFF. The CDR3 DNA reads as TGTGCCAGCAGCGTAGAACCACCTGCGTTAAAGCTTTTCTTT.

The chain couples TRBV28 to TRBJ2-2; 8 nucleotides align to TRBD2. J was trimmed by 4 bases and V by 6 bases; bases with no gene match: 10. Germline lookup yields CDR1 MDHEN and CDR2 SYDVKM. The CDR3 runs 16 residues. The CDR3 spells CASSTPGGGLTGELFF. Written as DNA, the CDR3 is TGTGCCAGCAGCACTCCCGGCGGGGGGCTCACCGGGGAGCTGTTTTTT.

The V and J genes are TRBV7-2 and TRBJ2-2; D might be TRBD2 (6 bases). Trimming removed 0 bases from V and 5 bases from J, with 7 bases in between. The CDR3 length is 14 residues. The germline CDR1 and CDR2 sequences are SGHTA and FQGNSA. CDR3 in DNA: TGTGCCAGCAGCTTAGCGGGGGGAACCGGGGAGCTGTTTTTT. Residues: CASSLAGGTGELFF. Complete variable domain (other parts from reference TRBV7-2 and TRBJ2-2): GAGVSQSPSNKVTEKGKDVELRCDPISGHTALYWYRQSLGQGLEFLIYFQGNSAPDKSGLPSDRFSAERTGGSVSTLTIQRTQQEDSAVYLCASSLAGGTGELFFGEGSRLTVL.